This TCR beta chain was sequenced for a study of technical replicates of blood from several donors. The table came from immunoSEQ multiplex PCR; TCRdb's copy has only in-frame clones and leaves some out. The data show around 77,000 clones, 80% to 95% seen once. Trimming removed 2 bases from V and 5 bases from J; junction bases left unmatched: 4. CDR1 and CDR2 (germline): SGHDT, YYEEEE. The CDR3 has 13 residues. The V gene is TRBV5-6, the J gene TRBJ2-7; 7 bases agree with TRBD1. This TCR came from a human donor in good health. The sample comprised T cells isolated from PBMCs. In DNA form, the CDR3 reads TGTGCCAGCAGCTTTACAGGGGCAGACGAGCAGTACTTC. Protein: CASSFTGADEQYF.